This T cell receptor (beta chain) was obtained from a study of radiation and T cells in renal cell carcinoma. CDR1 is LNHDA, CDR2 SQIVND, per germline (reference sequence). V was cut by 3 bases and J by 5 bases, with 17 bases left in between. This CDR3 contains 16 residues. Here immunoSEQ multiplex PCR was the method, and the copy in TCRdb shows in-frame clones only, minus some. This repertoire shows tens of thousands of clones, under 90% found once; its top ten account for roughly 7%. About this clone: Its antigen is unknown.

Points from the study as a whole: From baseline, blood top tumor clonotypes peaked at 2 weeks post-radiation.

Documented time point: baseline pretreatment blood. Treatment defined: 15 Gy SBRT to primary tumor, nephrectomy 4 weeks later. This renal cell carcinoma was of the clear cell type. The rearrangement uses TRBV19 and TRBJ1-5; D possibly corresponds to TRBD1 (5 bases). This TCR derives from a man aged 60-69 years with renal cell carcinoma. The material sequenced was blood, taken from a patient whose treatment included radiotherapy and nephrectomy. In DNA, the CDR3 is TGTGCCAGTAGTATCAAGGACATCGGGTGGGATCAGCCCCAGCATTTT. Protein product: CASSIKDIGWDQPQHF.